These T cell receptor beta chains were read from a single sample in a study of blood T cells in healthy people across ages. TCRdb re-analysed the 5' RACE reads in MiXCR, keeping a single row per CDR3 protein. This sample has approximately 780,000 distinct CDR3 sequences; 20% to 30% occur once, and the top ten carry about 3%. These data also formed part of another study, on T cells of mothers and their children.

Material for sequencing was blood. The source of these receptors is a boy younger than 18 in good health. Each CDR3 is given without its conserved first and last residue. Fields, in order: D gene, J gene, V gene, CDR3 protein. D genes are given only for firm matches.

>-|TRBJ2-5|TRBV5-6
ASSLQVSPGTQY
>-|TRBJ1-1|TRBV14
ASSPLPGRNMNTEAF
>-|TRBJ2-7|TRBV10-3
AISRTRSSAYEQY
>-|TRBJ2-5|TRBV6-5
ASSHPPSETQY
>-|TRBJ2-7|TRBV12-3/TRBV12-4
ASARVGYEQY
>-|TRBJ2-7|TRBV20-1
SAPFGGSYEQY
>TRBD1|TRBJ2-7|TRBV13
ASSVTGALSYEQY
>-|TRBJ1-1|TRBV20-1
SAQPGGAENTEAF
>TRBD1|TRBJ2-3|TRBV5-1
ASSTGTADTQY
>TRBD1|TRBJ2-7|TRBV4-1
AGSQDNRGVY
>-|TRBJ2-1|TRBV6-5
ASSYQGPNNEQF
>TRBD2|TRBJ2-5|TRBV20-1
SARPGTSIKTQY
>TRBD2|TRBJ2-7|TRBV20-1
SARAPGLATYEQY
>-|TRBJ2-5|TRBV5-1
ASSLSGGGETQY
>-|TRBJ2-2|TRBV11-2
APSVGKHGELF
>TRBD1|TRBJ1-2|TRBV12-3/TRBV12-4
ASRPRQGFYGYT
>-|TRBJ2-5|TRBV9
ASSVEGVETQY
>-|TRBJ2-5|TRBV24-1
ATSDFRASVETQY
>TRBD1|TRBJ1-2|TRBV4-1
ASSQVPTGPAYGYT
>-|TRBJ2-5|TRBV2
ASSEGEPLLQY
>TRBD1|TRBJ2-5|TRBV28
ASTTPDRAGKTQY
>-|TRBJ1-3|TRBV14
ASSQDRARGNTIY
>TRBD2|-|TRBV4-1
ASSRFLAGGLNEQF
>-|TRBJ2-7|TRBV5-1
ASSLAGDISYEQY
>-|TRBJ2-4|TRBV12-3/TRBV12-4
ASSLLEENIQY
>-|-|TRBV6-1
ASSEPMRQATYEQY
>TRBD1|TRBJ1-1|TRBV2
ASSPGGAF
>-|TRBJ2-2|TRBV12-5
ASGWDATNTGELF
>TRBD1|TRBJ1-2|TRBV7-3
ASSPRQGADGYT
>-|TRBJ2-3|TRBV18
ASSPLGADTQY
>-|TRBJ2-7|TRBV21-1
ASSRRGNEQY
>-|TRBJ2-6|TRBV7-3
ASSLFGPISGANVLT
>TRBD1|TRBJ1-4|TRBV30
AWSVGQGAREKLF
>-|TRBJ1-2|TRBV7-9
ASSSIDLYGYT
>-|TRBJ1-2|TRBV2
ASKGPTYGYT
>TRBD2|TRBJ2-3|TRBV5-1
ASARGGRGEDTQY